A single sample gave rise to the 24 T cell receptor beta chains below, sequenced in a study of blood T cell repertoires in COVID-19. Produced via immunoSEQ multiplex PCR; TCRdb's table is partial and in-frame only. This sample has around 63,000 clones; 88% occur once, and the top ten carry less than 20%. Sequenced input: peripheral blood. The receptor set was obtained from a woman at least 80 years old with active COVID-19.

The rearrangement uses TRBV7-2 and TRBJ2-1, with 9 bases matching TRBD1. V gave up 4 bases and J gave up 1 base; unmatched junction bases: 2. The germline CDR1 and CDR2 sequences are SGHTA and FQGNSA. This CDR3 comprises 15 residues. In nucleotides, the CDR3 is TGTGCCAGCAGCTCGGACAGGGGTTCCTACAATGAGCAGTTCTTC. Encoded protein: CASSSDRGSYNEQFF.

The genes are TRBV5-1 and TRBJ1-2; 7 bases are shared with TRBD1. Looked up from germline, CDR1 is SGHRS and CDR2 is YFSETQ. V was pared by 0 bases and J by 4 bases, with 6 bases of the junction left unmatched. This CDR3 is 15 amino acids long. The CDR3 region has the DNA TGCGCCAGCAGCTTGGGGACAGGTGATAGCTATGGCTACACCTTC. Translating it yields CASSLGTGDSYGYTF. Full variable domain (rest looked up from reference TRBV5-1 and TRBJ1-2): KAGVTQTPRYLIKTRGQQVTLSCSPISGHRSVSWYQQTPGQGLQFLFEYFSETQRNKGNFPGRFSGRQFSNSRSEMNVSTLELGDSALYLCASSLGTGDSYGYTFGSGTRLTVV.

The chain links TRBV2 to TRBJ1-4, with no clear D. The germline V and J ends were trimmed by 3 bases and 8 bases, with 7 bases remaining between them. Germline V gene sequence: CDR1 SNHLY, CDR2 FYNNEI. This CDR3 has 12 amino acids. This chain's CDR3 is CASSDRREKLFF. The CDR3 nucleotides are TGTGCCAGCAGTGACCGTAGAGAAAAACTGTTTTTT.

The rearrangement joins TRBV18 to TRBJ2-2; 9 nucleotides align to TRBD1. CDR1 is KGHSH, CDR2 LQKENI, per germline. V was clipped by 0 bases and J by 3 bases; unmatched bases: 5. There are 17 residues in the CDR3. The CDR3 bases are TGTGCCAGCTCACCACCGGACAGGGGATTTTACACCGGGGAGCTGTTTTTT. Its protein is CASSPPDRGFYTGELFF.

The chain recombines TRBV28 with TRBJ2-5, with 10 bases matching TRBD2. The CDR3 extends over 14 amino acids. Trimming took 5 bases from V and 4 from J; bases not matched to a gene: 4. Germline CDR1 MDHEN, CDR2 SYDVKM. Here the CDR3 reads CASSTRTSGETQYF. The CDR3 DNA reads as TGTGCCAGCAGTACCAGGACTAGCGGAGAGACCCAGTACTTC.

This chain links TRBV18 with TRBJ1-5, with a possible D match to TRBD1 (5 bases). CDR3 size: 13 residues. Germline V gives CDR1 KGHSH, CDR2 LQKENI. Trimming took off 5 bases at V and 4 bases at J, with 9 bases between the two ends. The DNA of the CDR3 is TGTGCCAGCTCAACCGACAGAAATCAGCCCCAGCATTTT. Translation gives CASSTDRNQPQHF.

The CDR3 loop is CASSTVGGGNYNEQFF. The CDR3 DNA reads TGTGCCAGCAGCACAGTTGGCGGGGGGAACTACAATGAGCAGTTCTTC. The rearrangement uses TRBV7-9 and TRBJ2-1, with 8 bases identical to TRBD2. The CDR3 covers 16 residues. CDR1 and CDR2 from the germline V gene are SEHNR and FQNEAQ (reference sequence). With 5 bases clipped from V and 3 bases from J, the junction kept 9 bases outside the gene matches.

The rearrangement joins TRBV7-2 to TRBJ1-6; no clear D gene. The CDR3 sequence is 16 residues long. The ends were cut back, 1 base at V and 0 bases at J, with 7 bases in the middle. The germline CDR1 and CDR2 sequences are SGHTA and FQGNSA. CDR3 coding DNA: TGTGCCAGCAGCTTAGGTGGGAGCTCCTATAATTCACCCCTCCACTTT. This codes for CASSLGGSSYNSPLHF.

This clone has a single count. J is TRBJ1-2 and V is TRBV3-1 (or the pseudogene TRBV3-2); 8 nucleotides match TRBD1. CDR3 size: 16 residues. The germline V gene has CDR1 LGHDT and CDR2 YNNKEL (reference sequence). V dropped 5 bases and J dropped 0; count of bases not matched to a gene: 8. The DNA for the CDR3 is TGTGCCAGCAGCTCAATCGACAGGGGATCTAACTATGGCTACACCTTC. Its protein product is CASSSIDRGSNYGYTF.

This clone has a count of ten or more. The same CDR3 can be traced to other DNA sequences in this sample. The rearrangement links TRBV5-1 to TRBJ1-3; TRBD1 agrees at 8 bases. The CDR3 is 15 residues long. Germline V lookup: CDR1 SGHRS, CDR2 YFSETQ. With 4 bases clipped from V and 3 bases from J, the junction kept 6 bases outside the gene matches. The CDR3 loop reads CASSPGTGFGNTIYF. DNA for the CDR3: TGCGCCAGCAGCCCAGGGACAGGATTTGGAAACACCATATATTTT.

The rearrangement joins TRBV5-1 to TRBJ2-3; 8 nucleotides match TRBD1. Germline V lookup: CDR1 SGHRS, CDR2 YFSETQ. The CDR3 sequence is 16 residues long. Unmatched junction bases numbered 12, after V lost 4 bases and J lost 5 bases. CDR3 sequence (DNA): TGCGCCAGCAGCCGACAGGGGCCCTTCCGGGGAGATACGCAGTATTTT. Translation gives CASSRQGPFRGDTQYF. The whole variable domain, remainder taken from reference TRBV5-1 and TRBJ2-3, is KAGVTQTPRYLIKTRGQQVTLSCSPISGHRSVSWYQQTPGQGLQFLFEYFSETQRNKGNFPGRFSGRQFSNSRSEMNVSTLELGDSALYLCASSRQGPFRGDTQYFGPGTRLTVL.

The rearrangement links TRBV27 to TRBJ2-1, with D unresolved. The CDR3 is 13 residues long. Germline V lookup: CDR1 MNHEY, CDR2 SMNVEV (reference sequence). The V and J ends lost 3 bases and 4 bases respectively, with 7 bases between them. Written as DNA, the CDR3 is TGTGCCAGCAGTTTCGCCAGATACAATGAGCAGTTCTTC. Residues: CASSFARYNEQFF.

The chain joins TRBV7-6 to TRBJ2-7; 10 bases are shared with TRBD1. Germline CDR1 reads SGHVS; CDR2 reads FNYEAQ. The CDR3 loop spans 15 amino acids. The V and J ends lost 5 bases and 9 bases, in that order; junction bases with no gene match: 13. DNA of the CDR3: TGTGCCAGCAGCCCCGGGACAGGGGAAAACTCGGGGCAGTACTTC. Amino acids: CASSPGTGENSGQYF. The full variable domain, in which reference TRBV7-6 and TRBJ2-7 provide the parts outside the CDR3, is GAGVSQSPRYKVTKRGQDVALRCDPISGHVSLYWYRQALGQGPEFLTYFNYEAQQDKSGLPNDRFSAERPEGSISTLTIQRTEQRDSAMYRCASSPGTGENSGQYFGPGTRLTVT.

This sequence joins TRBV15 and TRBJ1-2; no clear D. Germline values: CDR1 LNHNV, CDR2 YYDKDF (reference sequence). This CDR3 has 13 residues. V was clipped by 0 bases and J by 4 bases, with 6 bases between them. The CDR3 loop is CATSRDHSYGYTF. The CDR3 bases are TGTGCCACCAGCAGAGATCACAGCTATGGCTACACCTTC. Full variable domain (rest looked up from reference TRBV15 and TRBJ1-2): DAMVIQNPRYQVTQFGKPVTLSCSQTLNHNVMYWYQQKSSQAPKLLFHYYDKDFNNEADTPDNFQSRRPNTSFCFLDIRSPGLGDTAMYLCATSRDHSYGYTFGSGTRLTVV.

V is TRBV4-1 and J is TRBJ2-5; tentative D call: TRBD2 (6 bases). V lost 1 base to trimming and J lost 4 bases, with 13 bases between them. Germline V CDR1 and CDR2: MGHRA, YSYEKL. There are 15 residues in the CDR3. Here the CDR3 DNA reads TGCGCCAGCAGCCAAGCTAGCGTGGCGAGAGAGACCCAGTACTTC. This sequence encodes CASSQASVARETQYF.

The chain combines TRBV9 with TRBJ2-3, with D possibly matching TRBD2 (5 bases). CDR1 is SGDLS and CDR2 is YYNGEE in the germline V gene. The CDR3 sequence is 16 residues long. V was pared by 0 bases and J by 1 base, with 12 bases between. CDR3 sequence reads: CASSVEFRGGTDTQYF. CDR3 DNA: TGTGCCAGCAGCGTAGAATTTCGGGGAGGCACAGATACGCAGTATTTT.

The rearrangement joins TRBV19 to TRBJ2-5; D gene ambiguous. Germline values: CDR1 LNHDA, CDR2 SQIVND (reference sequence). The CDR3 sequence is 15 residues long. Trimming shortened V by 1 base and J by 2 bases, and 11 bases separated the two germline ends. In DNA, the CDR3 is TGTGCCAGTAGTATAGGAACTTCCCTTCAAGAGACCCAGTACTTC. As protein: CASSIGTSLQETQYF.

The chain has TRBV5-1 and TRBJ2-5, with 13 bases identical to TRBD2. Trimming took 0 bases from V and 2 from J; bases not matched to a gene: 7. This CDR3 spans 18 amino acids. The germline gives CDR1 SGHRS, CDR2 YFSETQ. The CDR3 sequence is CASSLARGLAGAQETQYF. The CDR3 DNA follows: TGCGCCAGCAGCTTGGCCAGAGGACTAGCGGGGGCACAAGAGACCCAGTACTTC.

This clone was observed a handful of times. The V call is TRBV30, the J call TRBJ2-3; D unresolved. V was shortened by 1 base and J by 4 bases, with 6 bases between the two germline ends. Germline CDR1 reads GTSNPN; CDR2 reads SVGIG (reference sequence). The CDR3 runs 12 residues. This CDR3 is CAWSGSSDTQYF. Written as DNA, the CDR3 is TGTGCCTGGAGTGGCAGTTCAGATACGCAGTATTTT. Full variable domain (outside the CDR3, taken from reference TRBV30 and TRBJ2-3): SQTIHQWPATLVQPVGSPLSLECTVEGTSNPNLYWYRQAAGRGLQLLFYSVGIGQISSEVPQNLSASRPQDRQFILSSKKLLLSDSGFYLCAWSGSSDTQYFGPGTRLTVL.

The V and J genes are TRBV3-1 (or the pseudogene TRBV3-2) and TRBJ1-5, with 11 nucleotides matching TRBD1. The junction had 6 bases not matched to a gene; V was cut back by 4 bases and J by 4 bases. There are 16 residues in the CDR3. Germline V gives CDR1 LGHDT, CDR2 YNNKEL (reference sequence). In DNA, the CDR3 is TGTGCCAGCAGCCCAGGGACAGGGGGGTGGAATCAGCCCCAGCATTTT. Residues: CASSPGTGGWNQPQHF.

As to this clone: Given the absence of the conserved phenylalanine or tryptophan at the CDR3 end, a read error is likely. Because the CDR3's place on the DNA is in doubt, the DNA is left out and the CDR3 is given as listed by TCRdb. The V gene is TRBV10-1, the J gene TRBJ1-1. Germline values: CDR1 WNHNN, CDR2 SYGVQD (reference sequence). From its first to its last residue, the CDR3 has 9 amino acids. Here the CDR3 reads CASSDLARG.

V is TRBV29-1 and J is TRBJ1-1; D is unresolved. The CDR3 is 12 amino acids. Germline CDR1 reads SQVTM; CDR2 reads ANQGSEA. V was clipped by 5 bases and J by 1 base, with 8 bases between them. CDR3 nucleotides: TGCAGCGTTTCGGCAGGGAACACTGAAGCTTTCTTT. It yields the protein CSVSAGNTEAFF. The full variable domain, with the rest looked up from reference TRBV29-1 and TRBJ1-1, is SAVISQKPSRDICQRGTSLTIQCQVDSQVTMMFWYRQQPGQSLTLIATANQGSEATYESGFVIDKFPISRPNLTFSTLTVSNMSPEDSSIYLCSVSAGNTEAFFGQGTRLTVV.

The chain combines TRBV7-2 with TRBJ2-7, with TRBD1 as a possible D gene (6 bases). The CDR3 spans 13 residues. V lost 3 bases and J 4 bases, leaving 10 bases between the germline ends. The germline V gene has CDR1 SGHTA and CDR2 FQGNSA. The CDR3 loop is CASSFGQLYEQYF. The CDR3 DNA sequence: TGTGCCAGCAGCTTCGGACAGCTGTACGAGCAGTACTTC.

The genes are TRBV20-1 and TRBJ1-6; 9 bases match TRBD1. The V gene's germline CDR1 is DFQATT and CDR2 SNEGSKA (reference sequence). CDR3 length: 13 residues. J gave up 9 bases and V 3 bases, and 3 bases lay outside the gene matches. The CDR3 DNA reads as TGCAGTGCTAGTGACAGGGGGAGTTCACCCCTCCACTTT. Amino acids: CSASDRGSSPLHF.